This T cell receptor (beta chain) emerged from a study of Graves' ophthalmopathy and Graves' hyperthyroidism (dated by TCRdb to the late 2010s). Context from the whole study: Peripheral blood was collected before any treatment was given, at the time of initial diagnosis. TCR beta repertoire signatures were used to distinguish Graves' ophthalmopathy from Graves' hyperthyroidism and to predict progression to ophthalmopathy. In total, 120 to 150 blood samples were TCR-sequenced: 43 ophthalmopathy, some 72 hyperthyroidism and roughly 17 hyperthyroidism-to-ophthalmopathy patients. To explore V-J signatures that distinguish ophthalmopathy from hyperthyroidism, a discovery set of about a hundred patients was enrolled, made up of under 50 with ophthalmopathy and 55 to 65 with stable hyperthyroidism. An independent validation cohort was composed of roughly 19 hyperthyroidism patients and more than 15 patients who later progressed from hyperthyroidism to ophthalmopathy. In roughly 6 hyperthyroidism patients, T-cell repertoires of thyroid tissue and blood were compared. Following sampling, methimazole starting at 30 mg daily was administered to hyperthyroidism patients, and high-dose intravenous methylprednisolone was administered to ophthalmopathy patients. Overall results and qualifications from the work: No statistical method was used to set the sample size in advance, and the investigators knew which group each participant was assigned to. In validation, the model predicted ophthalmopathy progression with about 71% sensitivity and 72.22% specificity; around twelve predicted patients were CT-confirmed with GO in a median of approximately 6.5 months. Most expanded thyroid clonotypes with frequency above 0.001 were also detected in blood, suggesting blood repertoires may reflect the thyroid immune response. In cross-validation, the 13-signature model distinguished ophthalmopathy from stable hyperthyroidism with about 90% sensitivity and about 84% specificity, and in the test set the corresponding values were roughly 80% and 76%.

As to this clonotype: It has no known antigen specificity. Base qualities are not recorded, but no much larger clone differs from it by a single base.

For repertoire sequencing, the TCR beta CDR3 regions were amplified from RNA transcripts. The first round was an RT-PCR using HTBI primers with the Qiagen OneStep RT-PCR kit, and this first round was followed by a second-round multiplex PCR, then size selection and purification. Libraries were sequenced on an Illumina HiSeq2000 using paired-end 100 bp reads. The authors' pipeline ran thus. SOAPnuke was used for read processing, and reads with adapters, uncalled bases, a mean Phred below 15, or no exact constant-primer or identifier match were discarded. COPE v1.2.5 was used to merge the high-quality paired reads. Clonotypes were defined as unique nucleotide sequences and were aligned to IMGT TRB V, D and J references using MiTCR v1.1. The analysis was limited to V-J combinations with a frequency above 0.0001, which together covered 99.2% of the repertoires. For each V-J combination, a TCR clonal expansion and chaos score was defined as F50 clonal expansion divided by the chaos observed in the TCRdist matrix. Features were reduced by Welch's t-statistics and random forest to approximately 13 V-J combinations, which fed a naive Bayes classifier. The similarity between thyroid and blood repertoires was quantified using the Morisita-Horn index. Using fastp trimming at Q25 and MiXCR clonotype assembly, TCRdb reanalyzed the public sequencing data and kept in-frame beta chains. Rows matching on CDR3 protein sequence are summarized as one entry with the most common DNA and genes. TCRdb's processing, not the study's, gives the V and J calls here. Across this sample there are 200,000 to 250,000 distinct CDR3 sequences, with 45% seen only once. The top ten constitute roughly 50% of the sample.

Ophthalmopathy patients had moderately to severely active disease, Clinical Activity Score of at least 3, NOSPECS grade of at least 4, and disease duration under 3 months. Anyone with other autoimmune diseases, uncontrolled infections, pregnancy or lactation was excluded from the study. Diagnosis was based on clinical symptoms, serum thyroxine, TRAb, thyroid ultrasound and orbital computed tomography. Using Ficoll-Paque density gradient centrifugation, PBMCs were isolated from 8.5 to 10 ml of fresh peripheral blood. Trizol reagent was used to extract the total RNA, and its quality was then checked on an Agilent 2100 Bioanalyzer. The CDR3, cysteine through phenylalanine, is 14 amino acids long. The retained sequence is limited to the CDR3, 42 bases, with the frame set at the first base. V ends up 2 bases short and J 6 bases short, with an unmatched junction base count of 2. CDR1 and CDR2 were assigned from the germline V gene as KGHDR and SFDVKD.

This receptor was identified in an adult man with Graves' ophthalmopathy. The receptor chain draws on TRBV24-1 and TRBJ2-2; 7 of the junction bases match TRBD2. The material sequenced was peripheral blood. The bases are TGTGCCACCAGTGATTCCGGGGGGTCCGGGGAGCTGTTTTTT. The translation is CATSDSGGSGELFF.